This TCR beta chain was recovered during a study of OX40 agonist ivuxolimab in advanced cancers. Generated by immunoSEQ multiplex PCR, the TCRdb table keeps only in-frame clones and is missing some. In the table there are just under 20,000 clones, approximately 85% of which are singletons. The CDR3 has 14 amino acids. J was trimmed by 7 bases and V by 4 bases; bases with no gene match: 9. Germline V gene sequence: CDR1 MNHNS, CDR2 SASEGT. V gene TRBV6-1 combines with J gene TRBJ1-1; 7 bases are shared with TRBD1. The sequence derives from an adult with an advanced solid tumor such as melanoma, head and neck, liver or kidney cancer. This specimen consisted of CD4+ or CD8+ T cells sorted from blood, obtained in a trial of the OX40 agonist ivuxolimab. The CDR3 protein is CASSGWTGGLEAFF. CDR3 nucleotide sequence: TGTGCCAGCAGTGGCTGGACAGGCGGTCTTGAAGCTTTCTTT.